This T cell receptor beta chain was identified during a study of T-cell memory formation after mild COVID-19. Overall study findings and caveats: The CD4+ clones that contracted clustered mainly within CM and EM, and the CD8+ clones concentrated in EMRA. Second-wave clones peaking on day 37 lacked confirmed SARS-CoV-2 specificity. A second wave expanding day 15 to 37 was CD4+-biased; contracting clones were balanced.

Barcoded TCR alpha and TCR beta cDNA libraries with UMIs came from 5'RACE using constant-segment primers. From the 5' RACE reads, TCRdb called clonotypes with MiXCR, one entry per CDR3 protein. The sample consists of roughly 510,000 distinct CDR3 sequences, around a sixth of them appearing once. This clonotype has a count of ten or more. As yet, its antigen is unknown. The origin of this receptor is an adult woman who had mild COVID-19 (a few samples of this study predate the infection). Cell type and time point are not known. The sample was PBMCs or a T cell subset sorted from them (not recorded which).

CDR3 nucleotides: TGTGCCAGCAGCTTAGAAAGGGGCACTGAAGCTTTCTTT. It codes for CASSLERGTEAFF. The J gene is TRBJ1-1, the V gene TRBV11-2, with D possibly TRBD1 on 5 matching bases. Germline-derived CDR1 and CDR2 are SGHAT and FQNNGV. CDR3 length: 13 amino acids. Trimming pared 0 bases from V and 4 bases from J, leaving 6 bases between.